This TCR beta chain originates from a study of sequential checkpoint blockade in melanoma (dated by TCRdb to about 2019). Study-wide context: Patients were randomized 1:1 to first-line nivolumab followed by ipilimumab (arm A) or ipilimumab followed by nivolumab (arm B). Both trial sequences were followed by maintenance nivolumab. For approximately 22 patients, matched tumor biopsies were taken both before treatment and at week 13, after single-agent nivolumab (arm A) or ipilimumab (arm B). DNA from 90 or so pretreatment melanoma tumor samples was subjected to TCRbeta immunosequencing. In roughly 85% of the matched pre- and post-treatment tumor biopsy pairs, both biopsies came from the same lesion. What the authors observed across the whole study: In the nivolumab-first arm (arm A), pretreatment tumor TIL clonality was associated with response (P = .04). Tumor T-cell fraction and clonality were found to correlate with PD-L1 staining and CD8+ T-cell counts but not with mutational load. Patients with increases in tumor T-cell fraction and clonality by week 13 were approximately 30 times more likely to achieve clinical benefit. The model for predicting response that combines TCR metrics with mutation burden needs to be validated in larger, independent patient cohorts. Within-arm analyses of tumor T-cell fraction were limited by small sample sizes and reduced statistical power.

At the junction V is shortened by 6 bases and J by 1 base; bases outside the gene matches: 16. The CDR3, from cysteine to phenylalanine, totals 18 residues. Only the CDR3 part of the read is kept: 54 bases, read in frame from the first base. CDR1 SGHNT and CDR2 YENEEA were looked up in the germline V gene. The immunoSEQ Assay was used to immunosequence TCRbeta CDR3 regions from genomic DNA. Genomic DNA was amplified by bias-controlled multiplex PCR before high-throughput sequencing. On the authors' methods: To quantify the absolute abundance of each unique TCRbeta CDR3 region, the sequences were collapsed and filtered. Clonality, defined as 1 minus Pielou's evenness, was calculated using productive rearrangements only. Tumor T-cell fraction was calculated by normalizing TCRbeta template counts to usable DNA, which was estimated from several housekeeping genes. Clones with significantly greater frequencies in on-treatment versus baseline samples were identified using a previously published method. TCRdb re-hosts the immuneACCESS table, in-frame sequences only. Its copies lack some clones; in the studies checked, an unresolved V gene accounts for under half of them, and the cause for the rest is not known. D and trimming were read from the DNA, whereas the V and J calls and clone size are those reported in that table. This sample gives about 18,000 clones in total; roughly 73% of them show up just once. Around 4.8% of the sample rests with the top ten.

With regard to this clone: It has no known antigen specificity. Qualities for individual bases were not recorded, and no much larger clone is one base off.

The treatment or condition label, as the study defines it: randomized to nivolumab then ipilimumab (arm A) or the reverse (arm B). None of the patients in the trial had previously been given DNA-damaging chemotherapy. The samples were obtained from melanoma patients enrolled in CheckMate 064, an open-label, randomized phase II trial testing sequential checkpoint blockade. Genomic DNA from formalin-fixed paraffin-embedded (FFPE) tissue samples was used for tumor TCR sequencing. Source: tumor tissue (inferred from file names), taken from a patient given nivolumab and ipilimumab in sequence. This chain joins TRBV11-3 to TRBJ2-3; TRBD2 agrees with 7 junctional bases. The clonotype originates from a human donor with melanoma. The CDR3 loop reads CASSLGGAIGRGTDTQYF. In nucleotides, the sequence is TGTGCCAGCAGTTTGGGAGGGGCTATCGGGAGAGGCACAGATACGCAGTATTTT. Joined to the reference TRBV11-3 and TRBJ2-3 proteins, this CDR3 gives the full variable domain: EAGVVQSPRYKIIEKKQPVAFWCNPISGHNTLYWYLQNLGQGPELLIRYENEEAVDDSQLPKDRFSAERLKGVDSTLKIQPAELGDSAVYLCASSLGGAIGRGTDTQYFGPGTRLTVL.